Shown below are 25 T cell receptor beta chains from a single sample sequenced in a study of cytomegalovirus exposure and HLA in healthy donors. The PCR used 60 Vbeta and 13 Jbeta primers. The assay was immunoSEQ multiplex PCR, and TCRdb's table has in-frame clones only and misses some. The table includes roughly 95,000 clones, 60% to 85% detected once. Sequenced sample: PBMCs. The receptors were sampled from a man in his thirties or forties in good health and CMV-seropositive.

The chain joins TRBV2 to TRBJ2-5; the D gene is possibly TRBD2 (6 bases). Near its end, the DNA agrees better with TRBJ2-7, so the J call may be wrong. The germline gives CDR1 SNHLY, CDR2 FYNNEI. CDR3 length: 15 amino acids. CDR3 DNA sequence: TGTGCCAGCAGTTTTGCAGGAGGAGGGAACTACGAGCAGTACTTC. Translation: CASSFAGGGNYEQYF.

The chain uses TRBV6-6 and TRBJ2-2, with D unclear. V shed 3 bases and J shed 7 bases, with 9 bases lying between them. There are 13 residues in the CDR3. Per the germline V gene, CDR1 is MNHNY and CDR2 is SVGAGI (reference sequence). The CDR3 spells CASSYSIHGELFF. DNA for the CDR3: TGTGCCAGCAGTTATAGTATTCACGGGGAGCTGTTTTTT.

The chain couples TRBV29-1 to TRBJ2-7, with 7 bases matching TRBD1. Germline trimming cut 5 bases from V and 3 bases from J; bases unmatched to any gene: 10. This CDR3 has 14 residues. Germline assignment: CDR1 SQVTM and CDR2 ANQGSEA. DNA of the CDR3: TGCAGCGTTTCGGGACAGCTGGGGCACTACGAGCAGTACTTC. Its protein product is CSVSGQLGHYEQYF.

The CDR3 is CASMEGDYEQYV. Written as DNA, the CDR3 is TGTGCCAGCATGGAGGGGGACTACGAGCAGTACGTC. The chain carries TRBV6-1 and TRBJ2-7; tentatively, D is TRBD1 or TRBD2 (6 bases each). The germline V and J ends were trimmed by 7 bases and 3 bases, with 10 bases remaining between them. CDR3 size: 12 residues. Germline-derived CDR1 and CDR2 are MNHNS and SASEGT.

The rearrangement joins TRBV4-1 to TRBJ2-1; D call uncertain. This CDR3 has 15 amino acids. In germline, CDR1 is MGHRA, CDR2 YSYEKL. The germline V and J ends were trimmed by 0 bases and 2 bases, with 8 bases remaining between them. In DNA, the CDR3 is TGCGCCAGCAGCCAAGATTTGCGCCCCTACAATGAGCAGTTCTTC. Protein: CASSQDLRPYNEQFF.

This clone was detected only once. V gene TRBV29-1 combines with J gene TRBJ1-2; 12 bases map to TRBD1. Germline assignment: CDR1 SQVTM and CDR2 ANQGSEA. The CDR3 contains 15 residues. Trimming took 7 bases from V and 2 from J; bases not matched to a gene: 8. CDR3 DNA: TGCAGCGCCCGGGACAGGGGGCAATTGAACTATGGCTACACCTTC. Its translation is CSARDRGQLNYGYTF.

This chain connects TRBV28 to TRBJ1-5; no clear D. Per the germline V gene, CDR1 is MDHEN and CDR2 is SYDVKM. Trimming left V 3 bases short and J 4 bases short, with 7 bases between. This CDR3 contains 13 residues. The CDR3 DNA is TGTGCCAGCAGTTTGGACTTAAATCAGCCCCAGCATTTT. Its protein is CASSLDLNQPQHF.

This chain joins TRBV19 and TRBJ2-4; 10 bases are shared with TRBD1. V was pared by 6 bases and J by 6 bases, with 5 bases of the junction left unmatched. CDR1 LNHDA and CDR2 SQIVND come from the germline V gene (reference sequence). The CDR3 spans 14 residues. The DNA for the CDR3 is TGTGCCAGTAGCCCTCGGACAGGGGGAAACATTCAGTACTTC. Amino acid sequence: CASSPRTGGNIQYF.

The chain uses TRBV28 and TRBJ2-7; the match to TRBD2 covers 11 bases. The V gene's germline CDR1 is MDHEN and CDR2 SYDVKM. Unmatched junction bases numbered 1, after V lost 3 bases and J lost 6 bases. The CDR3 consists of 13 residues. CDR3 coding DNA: TGTGCCAGCAGTTTCGGACTAGCGGGCGAGCAGTACTTC. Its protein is CASSFGLAGEQYF.

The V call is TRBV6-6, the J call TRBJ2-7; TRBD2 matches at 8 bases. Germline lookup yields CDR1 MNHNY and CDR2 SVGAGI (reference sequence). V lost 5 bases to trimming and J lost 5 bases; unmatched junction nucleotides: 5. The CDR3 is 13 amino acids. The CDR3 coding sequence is TGTGCCAGCAGTCAGCGGGAGACCCACGAGCAGTACTTC. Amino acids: CASSQRETHEQYF.

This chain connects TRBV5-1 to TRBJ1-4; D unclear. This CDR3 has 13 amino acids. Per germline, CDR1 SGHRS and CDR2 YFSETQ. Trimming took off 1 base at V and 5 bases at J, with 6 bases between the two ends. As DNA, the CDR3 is TGCGCCAGCAGCTTGTTCGGGAATGAAAAACTGTTTTTT. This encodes CASSLFGNEKLFF.

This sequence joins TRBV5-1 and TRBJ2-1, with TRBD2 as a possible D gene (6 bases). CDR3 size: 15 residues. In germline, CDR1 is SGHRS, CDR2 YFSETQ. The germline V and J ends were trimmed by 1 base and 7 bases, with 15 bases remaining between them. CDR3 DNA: TGCGCCAGCAGCTTGTTAGGAGGGAACGCGAATGAGCAGTTCTTC. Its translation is CASSLLGGNANEQFF.

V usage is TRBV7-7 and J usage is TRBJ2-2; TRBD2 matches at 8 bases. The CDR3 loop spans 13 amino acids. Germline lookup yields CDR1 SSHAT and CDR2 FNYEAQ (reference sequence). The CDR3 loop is CASAAGDTGELFF. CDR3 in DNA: TGTGCTTCAGCAGCGGGGGACACCGGGGAGCTGTTTTTT.

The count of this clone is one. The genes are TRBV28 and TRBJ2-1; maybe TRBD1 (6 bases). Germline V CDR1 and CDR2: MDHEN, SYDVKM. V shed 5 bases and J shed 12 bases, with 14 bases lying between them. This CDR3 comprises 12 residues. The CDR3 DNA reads TGTGCCAGCAGTGTTACAGGGCTTGTGCAGTTCTTC. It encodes CASSVTGLVQFF. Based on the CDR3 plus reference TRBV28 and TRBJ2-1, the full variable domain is DVKVTQSSRYLVKRTGEKVFLECVQDMDHENMFWYRQDPGLGLRLIYFSYDVKMKEKGDIPEGYSVSREKKERFSLILESASTNQTSMYLCASSVTGLVQFFGPGTRLTVL.

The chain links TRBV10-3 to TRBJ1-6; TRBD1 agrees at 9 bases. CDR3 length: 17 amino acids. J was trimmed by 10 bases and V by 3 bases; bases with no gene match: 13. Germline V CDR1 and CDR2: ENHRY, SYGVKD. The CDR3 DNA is TGTGCCATCAGTGAAAACCTCCCCCGACAGGGGGGGTCACCCCTCCACTTT. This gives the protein CAISENLPRQGGSPLHF.

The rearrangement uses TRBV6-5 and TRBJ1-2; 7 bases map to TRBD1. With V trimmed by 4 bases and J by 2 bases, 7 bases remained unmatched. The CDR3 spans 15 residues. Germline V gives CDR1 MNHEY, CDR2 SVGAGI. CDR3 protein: CASSSQGGKNYGYTF. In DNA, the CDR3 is TGTGCCAGCAGTTCCCAGGGGGGAAAGAACTATGGCTACACCTTC.

This CDR3 is CASSSSGTANTEAFF. CDR3 sequence (DNA): TGTGCCAGCAGCTCATCCGGGACAGCGAACACTGAAGCTTTCTTT. This rearrangement joins TRBV13 to TRBJ1-1; 7 bases are a match to TRBD1. V dropped 4 bases and J dropped 1; count of bases not matched to a gene: 6. In germline, CDR1 is PRHDT, CDR2 FYEKMQ (reference sequence). The CDR3 runs to 15 residues. Complete variable domain (other parts from reference TRBV13 and TRBJ1-1): AAGVIQSPRHLIKEKRETATLKCYPIPRHDTVYWYQQGPGQDPQFLISFYEKMQSDKGSIPDRFSAQQFSDYHSELNMSSLELGDSALYFCASSSSGTANTEAFFGQGTRLTVV.

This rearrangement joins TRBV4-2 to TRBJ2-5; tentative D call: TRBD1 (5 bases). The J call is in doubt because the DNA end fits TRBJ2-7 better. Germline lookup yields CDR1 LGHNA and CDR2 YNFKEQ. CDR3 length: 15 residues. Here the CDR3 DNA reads TGTGCCAGCAGCCAAGATTCCCCAGGGCACCTCGAGCAGTACTTC. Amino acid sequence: CASSQDSPGHLEQYF.

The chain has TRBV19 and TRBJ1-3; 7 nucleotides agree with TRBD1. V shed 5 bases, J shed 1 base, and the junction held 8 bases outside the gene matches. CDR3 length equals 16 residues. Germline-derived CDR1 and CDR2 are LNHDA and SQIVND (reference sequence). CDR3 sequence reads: CASSAGTAGSGNTIYF. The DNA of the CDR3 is TGTGCCAGTAGTGCCGGGACAGCCGGGTCTGGAAACACCATATATTTT.

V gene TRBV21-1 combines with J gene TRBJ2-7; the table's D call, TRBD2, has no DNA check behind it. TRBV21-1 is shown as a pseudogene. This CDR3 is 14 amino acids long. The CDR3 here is CASSKPRRGYEQYV. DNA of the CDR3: TGTGCCAGCAGCAAACCGCGGAGGGGATACGAGCAGTACGTC.

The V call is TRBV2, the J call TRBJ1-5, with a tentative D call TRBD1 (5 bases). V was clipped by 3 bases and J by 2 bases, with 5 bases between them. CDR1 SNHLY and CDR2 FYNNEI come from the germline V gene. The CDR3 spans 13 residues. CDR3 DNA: TGTGCCAGCAGTGAGGGGCGCAATCAGCCCCAGCATTTT. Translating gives CASSEGRNQPQHF. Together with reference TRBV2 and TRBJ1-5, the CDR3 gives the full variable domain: EPEVTQTPSHQVTQMGQEVILRCVPISNHLYFYWYRQILGQKVEFLVSFYNNEISEKSEIFDDQFSVERPDGSNFTLKIRSTKLEDSAMYFCASSEGRNQPQHFGDGTRLSIL.

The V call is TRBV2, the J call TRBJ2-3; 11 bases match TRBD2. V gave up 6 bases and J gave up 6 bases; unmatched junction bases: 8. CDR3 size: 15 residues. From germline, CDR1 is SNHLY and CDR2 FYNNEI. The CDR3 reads CASRFSGGARDTQYF. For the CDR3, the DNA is TGTGCCAGCAGGTTTAGCGGGGGGGCGAGGGATACGCAGTATTTT.

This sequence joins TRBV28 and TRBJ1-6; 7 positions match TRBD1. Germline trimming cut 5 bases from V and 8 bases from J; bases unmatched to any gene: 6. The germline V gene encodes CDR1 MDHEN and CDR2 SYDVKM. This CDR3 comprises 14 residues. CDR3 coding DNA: TGTGCCAGCAGTCCTCACAGGGGCCATTCACCCCTCCACTTT. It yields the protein CASSPHRGHSPLHF. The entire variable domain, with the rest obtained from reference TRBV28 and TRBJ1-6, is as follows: DVKVTQSSRYLVKRTGEKVFLECVQDMDHENMFWYRQDPGLGLRLIYFSYDVKMKEKGDIPEGYSVSREKKERFSLILESASTNQTSMYLCASSPHRGHSPLHFGNGTRLTVT.

CDR3 DNA: TGCGCCAGCAGCCAGGACAGGAACTCTGGAAACACCATATATTTT. The encoded protein is CASSQDRNSGNTIYF. The V and J genes are TRBV5-1 and TRBJ1-3; 7 nucleotides agree with TRBD1. Germline trimming cut 4 bases from V and 0 bases from J; bases unmatched to any gene: 4. There are 15 residues in the CDR3. Germline values: CDR1 SGHRS, CDR2 YFSETQ.

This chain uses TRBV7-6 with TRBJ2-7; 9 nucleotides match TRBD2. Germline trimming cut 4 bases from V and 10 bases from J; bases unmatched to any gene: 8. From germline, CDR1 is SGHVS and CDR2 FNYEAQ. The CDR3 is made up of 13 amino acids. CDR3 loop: CASSSAGGTPQYF. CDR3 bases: TGTGCCAGCAGCTCGGCGGGAGGGACCCCCCAGTACTTC.